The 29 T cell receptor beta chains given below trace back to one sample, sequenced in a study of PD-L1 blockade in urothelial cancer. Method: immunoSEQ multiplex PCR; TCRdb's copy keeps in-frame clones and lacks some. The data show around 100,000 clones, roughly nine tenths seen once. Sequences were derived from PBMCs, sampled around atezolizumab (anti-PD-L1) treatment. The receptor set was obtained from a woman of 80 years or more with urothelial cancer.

CDR3 nucleotides: TGTGCCAGCAGCCCCGGGCTAGCGGGAGAGACCCAGTACTTC. This codes for CASSPGLAGETQYF. The chain uses TRBV7-3 and TRBJ2-5; TRBD2 matches 8 bases. The CDR3 length is 14 residues. Trimming at V came to 5 bases and at J to 4 bases, leaving 6 bases not matched to a gene. Germline assignment: CDR1 SGHTA and CDR2 FQGTGA. Drawing the rest from reference TRBV7-3 and TRBJ2-5, the complete variable domain is GAGVSQTPSNKVTEKGKYVELRCDPISGHTALYWYRQSLGQGPEFLIYFQGTGAADDSGLPNDRFFAVRPEGSVSTLKIQRTERGDSAVYLCASSPGLAGETQYFGPGTRLLVL.

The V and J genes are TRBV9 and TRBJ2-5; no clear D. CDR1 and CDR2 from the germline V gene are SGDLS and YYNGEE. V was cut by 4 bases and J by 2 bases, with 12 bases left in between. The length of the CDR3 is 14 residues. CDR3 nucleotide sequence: TGTGCCAGCAGCCCCCGACTCCTACAAGAGACCCAGTACTTC. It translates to CASSPRLLQETQYF.

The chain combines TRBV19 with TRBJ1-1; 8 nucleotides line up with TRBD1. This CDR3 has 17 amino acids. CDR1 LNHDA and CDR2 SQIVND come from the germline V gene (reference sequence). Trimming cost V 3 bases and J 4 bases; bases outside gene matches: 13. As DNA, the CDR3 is TGTGCCAGTAGTATTAAAGGGGCCCAGGGGGCTGGCACTGAAGCTTTCTTT. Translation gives CASSIKGAQGAGTEAFF. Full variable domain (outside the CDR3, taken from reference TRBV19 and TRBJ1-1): DGGITQSPKYLFRKEGQNVTLSCEQNLNHDAMYWYRQDPGQGLRLIYYSQIVNDFQKGDIAEGYSVSREKKESFPLTVTSAQKNPTAFYLCASSIKGAQGAGTEAFFGQGTRLTVV.

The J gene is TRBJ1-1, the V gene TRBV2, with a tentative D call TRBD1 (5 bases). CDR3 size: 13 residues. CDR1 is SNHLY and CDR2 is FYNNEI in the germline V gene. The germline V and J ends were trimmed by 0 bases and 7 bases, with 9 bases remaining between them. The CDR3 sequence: CASSEALGLEAFF. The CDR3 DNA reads TGTGCCAGCAGTGAAGCGCTGGGGCTTGAAGCTTTCTTT.

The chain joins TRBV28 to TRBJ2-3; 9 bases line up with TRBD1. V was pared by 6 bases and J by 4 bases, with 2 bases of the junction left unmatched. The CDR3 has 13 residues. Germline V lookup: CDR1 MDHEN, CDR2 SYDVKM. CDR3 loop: CASRTGGPDTQYF. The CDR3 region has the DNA TGTGCCAGCAGGACAGGGGGGCCAGATACGCAGTATTTT.

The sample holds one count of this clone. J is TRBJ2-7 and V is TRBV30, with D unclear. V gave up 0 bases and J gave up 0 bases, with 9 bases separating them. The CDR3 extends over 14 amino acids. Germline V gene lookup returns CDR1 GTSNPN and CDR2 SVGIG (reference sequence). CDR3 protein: CAWSVEERSYEQYF. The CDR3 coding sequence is TGTGCCTGGAGTGTAGAGGAACGCTCCTACGAGCAGTACTTC.

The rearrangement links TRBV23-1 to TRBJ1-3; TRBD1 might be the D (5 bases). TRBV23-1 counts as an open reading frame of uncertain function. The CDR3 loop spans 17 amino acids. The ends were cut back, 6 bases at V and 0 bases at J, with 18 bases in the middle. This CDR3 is CASRPLRRDFSGNTIYF. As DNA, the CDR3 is TGCGCCAGCAGGCCCCTCCGCCGGGACTTCTCTGGAAACACCATATATTTT.

CDR3 amino acids: CASSLGQTGETQYF. The CDR3 DNA follows: TGTGCCAGCAGCTTGGGACAGACCGGAGAGACCCAGTACTTC. The chain uses TRBV5-4 and TRBJ2-5; TRBD1 is a possible D gene (5 bases). Germline assignment: CDR1 SGHNT and CDR2 YYREEE (reference sequence). V lost 0 bases and J 4 bases, leaving 10 bases between the germline ends. This CDR3 has 14 residues.

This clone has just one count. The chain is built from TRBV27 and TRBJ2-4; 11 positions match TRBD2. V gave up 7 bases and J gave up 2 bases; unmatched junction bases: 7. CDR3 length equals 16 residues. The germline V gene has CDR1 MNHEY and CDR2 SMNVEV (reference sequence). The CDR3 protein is CASTSLAGGPKNIQYF. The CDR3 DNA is TGTGCCAGCACATCCCTAGCGGGAGGCCCCAAAAACATTCAGTACTTC.

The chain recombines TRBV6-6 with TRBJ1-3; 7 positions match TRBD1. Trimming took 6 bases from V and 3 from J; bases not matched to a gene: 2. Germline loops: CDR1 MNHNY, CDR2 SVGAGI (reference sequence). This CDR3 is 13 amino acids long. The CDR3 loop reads CASRRDSGNTIYF. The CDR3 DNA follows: TGTGCCAGCAGACGGGACAGTGGAAACACCATATATTTT.

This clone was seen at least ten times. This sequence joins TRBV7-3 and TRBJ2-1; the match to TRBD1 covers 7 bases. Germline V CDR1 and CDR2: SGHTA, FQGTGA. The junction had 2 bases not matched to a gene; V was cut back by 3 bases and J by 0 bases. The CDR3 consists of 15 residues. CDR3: CASSLGTVSYNEQFF. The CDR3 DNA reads TGTGCCAGCAGCTTGGGGACAGTCTCCTACAATGAGCAGTTCTTC.

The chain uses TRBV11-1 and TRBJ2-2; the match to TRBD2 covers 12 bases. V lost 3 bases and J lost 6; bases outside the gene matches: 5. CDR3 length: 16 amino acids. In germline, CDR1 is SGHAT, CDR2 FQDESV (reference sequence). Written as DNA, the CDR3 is TGTGCCAGCAGCTTCCGGACTAGCGGGATGGCCGGGGAGCTGTTTTTT. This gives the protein CASSFRTSGMAGELFF. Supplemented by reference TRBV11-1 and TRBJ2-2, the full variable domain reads EAEVAQSPRYKITEKSQAVAFWCDPISGHATLYWYRQILGQGPELLVQFQDESVVDDSQLPKDRFSAERLKGVDSTLKIQPAELGDSAMYLCASSFRTSGMAGELFFGEGSRLTVL.

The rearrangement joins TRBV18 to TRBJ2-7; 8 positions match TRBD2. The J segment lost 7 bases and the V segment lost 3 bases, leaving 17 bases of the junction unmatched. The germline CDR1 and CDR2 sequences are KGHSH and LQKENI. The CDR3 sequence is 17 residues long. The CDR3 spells CASSPNGGRLAGREQYF. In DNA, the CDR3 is TGTGCCAGCTCACCCAACGGCGGGAGGCTGGCTGGGAGGGAGCAGTACTTC.

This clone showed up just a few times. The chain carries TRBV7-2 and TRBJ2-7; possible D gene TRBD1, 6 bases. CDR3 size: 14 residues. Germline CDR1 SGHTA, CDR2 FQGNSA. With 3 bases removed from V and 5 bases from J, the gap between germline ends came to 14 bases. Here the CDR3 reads CASSFQTGTDEQYF. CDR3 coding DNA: TGTGCCAGCAGCTTCCAGACAGGAACCGACGAGCAGTACTTC.

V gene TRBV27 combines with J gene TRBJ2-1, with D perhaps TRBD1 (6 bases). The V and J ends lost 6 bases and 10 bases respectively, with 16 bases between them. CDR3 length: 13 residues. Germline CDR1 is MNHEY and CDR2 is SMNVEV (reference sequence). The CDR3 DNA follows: TGTGCCAGCAGGATACAGGGTTGGGAAGAGCAGTTCTTC. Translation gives CASRIQGWEEQFF.

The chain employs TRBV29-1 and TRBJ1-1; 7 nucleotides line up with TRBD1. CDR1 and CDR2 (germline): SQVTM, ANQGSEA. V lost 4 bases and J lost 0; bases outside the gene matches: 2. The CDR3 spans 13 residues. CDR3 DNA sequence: TGCAGCGTTGGGGACAGATTGAACACTGAAGCTTTCTTT. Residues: CSVGDRLNTEAFF.

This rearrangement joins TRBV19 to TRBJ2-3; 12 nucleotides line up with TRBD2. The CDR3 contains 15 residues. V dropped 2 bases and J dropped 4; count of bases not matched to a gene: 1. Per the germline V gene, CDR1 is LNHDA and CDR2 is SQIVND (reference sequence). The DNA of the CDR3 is TGTGCCAGTAGTATACCTAGCGGGAGGGCAGATACGCAGTATTTT. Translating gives CASSIPSGRADTQYF.

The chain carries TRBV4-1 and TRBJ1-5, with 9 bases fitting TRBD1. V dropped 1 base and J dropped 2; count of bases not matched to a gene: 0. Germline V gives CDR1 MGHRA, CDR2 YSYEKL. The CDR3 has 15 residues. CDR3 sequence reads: CASSQGDRGNQPQHF. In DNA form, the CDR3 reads TGCGCCAGCAGCCAAGGGGACAGGGGCAATCAGCCCCAGCATTTT.

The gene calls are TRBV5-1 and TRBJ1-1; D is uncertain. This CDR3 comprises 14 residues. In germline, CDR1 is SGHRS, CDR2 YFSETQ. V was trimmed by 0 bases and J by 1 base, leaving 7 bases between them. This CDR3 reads CASSLGSGNTEAFF. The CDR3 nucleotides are TGCGCCAGCAGCTTGGGTTCGGGGAACACTGAAGCTTTCTTT.

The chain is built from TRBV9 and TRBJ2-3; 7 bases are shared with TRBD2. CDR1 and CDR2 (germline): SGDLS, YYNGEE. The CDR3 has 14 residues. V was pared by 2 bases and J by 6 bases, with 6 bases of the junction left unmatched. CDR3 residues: CASSVGRATDTQYF. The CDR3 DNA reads TGTGCCAGCAGCGTTGGGAGGGCCACGGATACGCAGTATTTT.

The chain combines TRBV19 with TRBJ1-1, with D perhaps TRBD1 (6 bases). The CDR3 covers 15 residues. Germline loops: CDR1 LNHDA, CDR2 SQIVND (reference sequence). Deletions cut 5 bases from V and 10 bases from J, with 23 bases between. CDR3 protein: CASSFPQAGDGAAFF. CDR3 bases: TGTGCCAGTAGTTTTCCCCAGGCAGGGGATGGTGCAGCTTTCTTT. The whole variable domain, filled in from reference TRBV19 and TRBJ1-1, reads DGGITQSPKYLFRKEGQNVTLSCEQNLNHDAMYWYRQDPGQGLRLIYYSQIVNDFQKGDIAEGYSVSREKKESFPLTVTSAQKNPTAFYLCASSFPQAGDGAAFFGQGTRLTVV.

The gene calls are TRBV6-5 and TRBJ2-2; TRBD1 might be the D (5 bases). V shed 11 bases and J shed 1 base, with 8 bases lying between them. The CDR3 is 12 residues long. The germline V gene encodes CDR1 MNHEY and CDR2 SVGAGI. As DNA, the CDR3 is TGTGCCGCTCAGGGGAACACCGGGGAGCTGTTTTTT. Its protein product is CAAQGNTGELFF.

The CDR3 region has the DNA TGTGCCAGCAGCGTAGCCGGGACAGGGGCTTACAATGAGCAGTTCTTC. As protein: CASSVAGTGAYNEQFF. J is TRBJ2-1 and V is TRBV9; TRBD1 aligns across 10 bases. J was trimmed by 4 bases and V by 0 bases; bases with no gene match: 4. The CDR3 is made up of 16 amino acids. The germline CDR1 and CDR2 sequences are SGDLS and YYNGEE.

As DNA, the CDR3 is TGTGCCAGCAGCTTAGCGACAGGGAGTCGAGAGACCCAGTACTTC. Translated: CASSLATGSRETQYF. The V gene is TRBV7-2, the J gene TRBJ2-5; 7 nucleotides line up with TRBD1. The germline V gene encodes CDR1 SGHTA and CDR2 FQGNSA. This CDR3 region has 15 residues. Trimming removed 0 bases from V and 4 bases from J; junction bases left unmatched: 5.

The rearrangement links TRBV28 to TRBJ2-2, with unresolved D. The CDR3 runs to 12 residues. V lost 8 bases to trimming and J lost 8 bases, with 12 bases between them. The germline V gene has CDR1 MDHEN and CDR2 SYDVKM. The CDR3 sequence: CASRFLRGELFF. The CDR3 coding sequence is TGTGCCAGCCGGTTTCTCAGGGGGGAGCTGTTTTTT.

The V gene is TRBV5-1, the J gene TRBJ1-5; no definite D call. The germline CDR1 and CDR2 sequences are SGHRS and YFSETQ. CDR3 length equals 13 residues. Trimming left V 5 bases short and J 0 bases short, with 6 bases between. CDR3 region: CASRLDSNQPQHF. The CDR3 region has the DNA TGCGCCAGCAGACTAGATAGCAATCAGCCCCAGCATTTT.

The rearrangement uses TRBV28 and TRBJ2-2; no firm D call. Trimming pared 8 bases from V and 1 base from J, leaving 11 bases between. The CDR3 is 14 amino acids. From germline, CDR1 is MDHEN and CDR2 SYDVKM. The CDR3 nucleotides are TGTGCCAGCGTTTTATTTCTGAACACCGGGGAGCTGTTTTTT. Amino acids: CASVLFLNTGELFF.

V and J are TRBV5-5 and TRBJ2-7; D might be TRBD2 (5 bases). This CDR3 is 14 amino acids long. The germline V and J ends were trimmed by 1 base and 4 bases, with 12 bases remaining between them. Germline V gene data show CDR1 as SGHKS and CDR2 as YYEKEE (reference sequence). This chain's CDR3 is CASSLYDGEYEQYF. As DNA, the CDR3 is TGTGCCAGCAGCTTGTATGACGGGGAGTACGAGCAGTACTTC.

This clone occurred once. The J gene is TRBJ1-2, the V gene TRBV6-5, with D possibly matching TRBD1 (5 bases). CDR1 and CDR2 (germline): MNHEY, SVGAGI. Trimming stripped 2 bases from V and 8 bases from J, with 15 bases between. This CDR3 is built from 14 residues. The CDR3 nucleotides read TGTGCCAGCAGTTACGGGGCCCTGACCGGCGGCTACACCTTC. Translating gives CASSYGALTGGYTF.